This T cell receptor (beta chain) was found in a study of T cell responses to AZD1222 COVID-19 vaccine. The data were produced by immunoSEQ multiplex PCR, yet TCRdb's version contains in-frame clones alone and is incomplete. The top ten clones hold under 2% of a sample with around 95,000 clones, around nine tenths of them seen once. From germline, CDR1 is SGHRS and CDR2 YFSETQ. V gave up 1 base and J gave up 0 bases; unmatched junction bases: 3. There are 15 residues in the CDR3. This material consisted of peripheral blood, taken on day 0 of AZD1222 vaccination. This TCR came from an adult in good health. The chain joins TRBV5-1 to TRBJ2-7, with TRBD2 matching 8 bases. The DNA of the CDR3 is TGCGCCAGCAGCTTGAGCGGGGGTAACTCCTACGAGCAGTACTTC. Amino acids: CASSLSGGNSYEQYF.